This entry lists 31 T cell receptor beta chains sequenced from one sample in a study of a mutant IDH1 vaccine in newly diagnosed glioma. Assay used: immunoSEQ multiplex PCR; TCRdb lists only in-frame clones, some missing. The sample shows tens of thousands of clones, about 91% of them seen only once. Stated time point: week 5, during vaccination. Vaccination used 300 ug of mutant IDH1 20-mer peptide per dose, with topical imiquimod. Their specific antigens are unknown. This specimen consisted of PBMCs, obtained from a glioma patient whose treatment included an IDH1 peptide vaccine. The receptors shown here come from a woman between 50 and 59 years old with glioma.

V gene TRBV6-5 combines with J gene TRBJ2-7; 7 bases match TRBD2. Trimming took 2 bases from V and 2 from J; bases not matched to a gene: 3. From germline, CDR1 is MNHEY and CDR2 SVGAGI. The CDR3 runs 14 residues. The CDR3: CASSYPGGTYEQYF. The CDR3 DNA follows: TGTGCCAGCAGTTACCCGGGGGGAACCTACGAGCAGTACTTC.

The CDR3 protein is CASSGQDTQYF. The CDR3 DNA follows: TGTGCCAGCAGCGGGCAGGATACGCAGTATTTT. The J gene is TRBJ2-3, the V gene TRBV5-8; the D is unclear. Germline V gene lookup returns CDR1 SGHTS and CDR2 YDEGEE. V lost 4 bases and J lost 6, with 6 bases in between. CDR3 length: 11 amino acids.

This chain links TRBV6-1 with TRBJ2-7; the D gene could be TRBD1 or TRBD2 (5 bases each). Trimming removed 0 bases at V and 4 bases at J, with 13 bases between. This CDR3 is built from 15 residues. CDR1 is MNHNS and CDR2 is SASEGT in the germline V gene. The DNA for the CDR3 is TGTGCCAGCAGTGAAGCGCTGGGGACGGTTTACGAGCAGTACTTC. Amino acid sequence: CASSEALGTVYEQYF.

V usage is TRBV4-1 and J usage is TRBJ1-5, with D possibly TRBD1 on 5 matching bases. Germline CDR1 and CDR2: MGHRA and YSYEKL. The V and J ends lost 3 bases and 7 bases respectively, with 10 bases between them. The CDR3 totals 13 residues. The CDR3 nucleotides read TGCGCCAGCAGCCATCCAAAGGGGCAGCCCCAGCATTTT. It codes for CASSHPKGQPQHF.

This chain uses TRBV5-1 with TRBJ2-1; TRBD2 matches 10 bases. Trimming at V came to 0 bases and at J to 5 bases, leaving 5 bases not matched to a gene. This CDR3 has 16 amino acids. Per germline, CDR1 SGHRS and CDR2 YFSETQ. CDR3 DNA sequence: TGCGCCAGCAGCTTGGCCCGGCTAGCGGGAGACAATGAGCAGTTCTTC. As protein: CASSLARLAGDNEQFF.

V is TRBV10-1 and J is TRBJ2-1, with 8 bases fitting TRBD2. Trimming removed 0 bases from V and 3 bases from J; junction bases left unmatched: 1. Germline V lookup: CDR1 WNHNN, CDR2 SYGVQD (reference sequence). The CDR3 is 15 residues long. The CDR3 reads CASSESAGGYNEQFF. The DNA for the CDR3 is TGCGCCAGCAGTGAGTCGGCGGGAGGCTACAATGAGCAGTTCTTC.

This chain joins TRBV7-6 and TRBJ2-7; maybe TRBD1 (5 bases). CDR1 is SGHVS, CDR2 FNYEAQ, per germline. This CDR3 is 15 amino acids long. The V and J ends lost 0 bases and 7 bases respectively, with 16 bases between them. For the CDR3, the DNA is TGTGCCAGCAGCTTAGCTACAGGTGGGGTTGGGGAGCAGTACTTC. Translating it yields CASSLATGGVGEQYF.

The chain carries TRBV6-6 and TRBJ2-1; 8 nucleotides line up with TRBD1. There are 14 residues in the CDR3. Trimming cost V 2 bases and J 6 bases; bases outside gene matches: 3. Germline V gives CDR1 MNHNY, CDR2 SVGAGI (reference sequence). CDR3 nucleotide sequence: TGTGCCAGCAGTTACGGGACAGGTATCAATGAGCAGTTCTTC. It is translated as CASSYGTGINEQFF.

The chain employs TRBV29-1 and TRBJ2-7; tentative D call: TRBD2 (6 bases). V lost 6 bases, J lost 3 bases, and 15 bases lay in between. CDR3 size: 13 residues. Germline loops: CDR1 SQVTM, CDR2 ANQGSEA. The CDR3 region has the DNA TGCAGCGTCTATACGGGGGAGTACTACGAGCAGTACTTC. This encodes CSVYTGEYYEQYF.

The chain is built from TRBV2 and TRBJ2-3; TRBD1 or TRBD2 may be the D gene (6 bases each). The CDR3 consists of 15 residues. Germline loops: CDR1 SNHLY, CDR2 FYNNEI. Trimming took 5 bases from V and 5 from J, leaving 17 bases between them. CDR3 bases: TGTGCCAGCAGTTCACTAGCTTCAGGGGTAGATACGCAGTATTTT. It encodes CASSSLASGVDTQYF.

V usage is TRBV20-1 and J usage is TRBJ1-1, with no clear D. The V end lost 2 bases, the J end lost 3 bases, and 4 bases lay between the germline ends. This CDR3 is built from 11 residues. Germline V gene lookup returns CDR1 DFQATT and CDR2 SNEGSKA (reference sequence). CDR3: CSARKDTEAFF. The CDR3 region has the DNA TGCAGTGCTAGAAAGGACACTGAAGCTTTCTTT.

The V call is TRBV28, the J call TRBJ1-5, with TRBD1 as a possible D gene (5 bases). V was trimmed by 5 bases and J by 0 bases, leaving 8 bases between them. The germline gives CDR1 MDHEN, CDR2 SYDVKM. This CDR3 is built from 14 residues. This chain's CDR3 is CASSDSDSNQPQHF. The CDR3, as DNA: TGTGCCAGCAGTGACAGTGATAGCAATCAGCCCCAGCATTTT.

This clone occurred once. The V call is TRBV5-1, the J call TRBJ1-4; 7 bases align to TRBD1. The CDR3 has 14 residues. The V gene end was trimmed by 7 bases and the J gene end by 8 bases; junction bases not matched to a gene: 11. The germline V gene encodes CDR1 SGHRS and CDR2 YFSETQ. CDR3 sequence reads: CASGETGSREKLFF. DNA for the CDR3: TGCGCCAGCGGTGAGACAGGGTCGAGGGAAAAACTGTTTTTT. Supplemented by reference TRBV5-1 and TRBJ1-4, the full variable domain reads KAGVTQTPRYLIKTRGQQVTLSCSPISGHRSVSWYQQTPGQGLQFLFEYFSETQRNKGNFPGRFSGRQFSNSRSEMNVSTLELGDSALYLCASGETGSREKLFFGSGTQLSVL.

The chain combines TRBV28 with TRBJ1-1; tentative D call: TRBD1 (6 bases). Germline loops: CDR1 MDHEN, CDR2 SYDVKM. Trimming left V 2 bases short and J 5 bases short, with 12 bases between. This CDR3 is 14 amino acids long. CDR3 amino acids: CASSLRQVWTEAFF. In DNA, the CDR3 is TGTGCCAGCAGTTTACGACAGGTTTGGACTGAAGCTTTCTTT.

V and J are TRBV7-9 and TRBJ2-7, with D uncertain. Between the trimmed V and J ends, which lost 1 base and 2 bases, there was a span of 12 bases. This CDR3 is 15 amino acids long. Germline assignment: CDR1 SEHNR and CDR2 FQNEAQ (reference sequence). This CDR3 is CASSLEGKGTYEQYF. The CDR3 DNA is TGTGCCAGCAGCTTAGAAGGCAAAGGGACCTACGAGCAGTACTTC.

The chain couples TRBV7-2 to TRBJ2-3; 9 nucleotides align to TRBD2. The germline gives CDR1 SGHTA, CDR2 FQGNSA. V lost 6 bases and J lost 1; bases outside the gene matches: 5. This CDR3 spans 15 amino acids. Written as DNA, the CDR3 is TGTGCCAGCAGTAATCGACTAGCGGGCACAGATACGCAGTATTTT. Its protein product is CASSNRLAGTDTQYF.

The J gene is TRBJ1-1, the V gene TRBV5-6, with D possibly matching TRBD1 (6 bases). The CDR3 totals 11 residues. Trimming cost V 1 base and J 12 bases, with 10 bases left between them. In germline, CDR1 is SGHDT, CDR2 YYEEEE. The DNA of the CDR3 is TGTGCCAGCAGCTTGACAGGGAGGACTTTCTTT. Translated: CASSLTGRTFF.

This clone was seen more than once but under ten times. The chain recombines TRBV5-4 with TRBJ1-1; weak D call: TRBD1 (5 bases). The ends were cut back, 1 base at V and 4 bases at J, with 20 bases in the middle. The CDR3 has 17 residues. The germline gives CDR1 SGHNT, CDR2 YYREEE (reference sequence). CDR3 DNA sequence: TGTGCCAGCAGCTTGACGAAGATGAGGGGTTCGGGCACTGAAGCTTTCTTT. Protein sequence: CASSLTKMRGSGTEAFF.

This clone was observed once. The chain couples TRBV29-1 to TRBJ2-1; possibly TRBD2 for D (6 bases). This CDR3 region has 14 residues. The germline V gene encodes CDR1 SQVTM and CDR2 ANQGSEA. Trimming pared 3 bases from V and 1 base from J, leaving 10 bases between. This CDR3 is CSVEEGASYNEQFF. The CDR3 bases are TGCAGCGTTGAGGAGGGAGCGTCCTACAATGAGCAGTTCTTC.

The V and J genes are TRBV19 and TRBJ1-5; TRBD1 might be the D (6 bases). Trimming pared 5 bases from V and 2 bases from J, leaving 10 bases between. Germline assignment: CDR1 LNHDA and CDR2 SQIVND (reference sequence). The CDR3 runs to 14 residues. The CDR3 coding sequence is TGTGCCAGTAGTGGCAGGGGAGGCAATCAGCCCCAGCATTTT. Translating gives CASSGRGGNQPQHF.

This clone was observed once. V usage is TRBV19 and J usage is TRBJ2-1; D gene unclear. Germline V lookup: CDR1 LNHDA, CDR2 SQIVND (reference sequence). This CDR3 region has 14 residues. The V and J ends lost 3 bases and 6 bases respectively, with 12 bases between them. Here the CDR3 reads CASSILPSSNEQFF. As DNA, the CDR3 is TGTGCCAGTAGTATCCTACCATCGAGCAATGAGCAGTTCTTC.

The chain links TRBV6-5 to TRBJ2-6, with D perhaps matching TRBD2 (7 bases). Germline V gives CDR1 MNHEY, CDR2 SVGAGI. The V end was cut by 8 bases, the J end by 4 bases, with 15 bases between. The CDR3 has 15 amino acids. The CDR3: CASGWGGAGANVLTF. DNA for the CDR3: TGTGCCAGCGGATGGGGGGGCGCAGGGGCCAACGTCCTGACTTTC.

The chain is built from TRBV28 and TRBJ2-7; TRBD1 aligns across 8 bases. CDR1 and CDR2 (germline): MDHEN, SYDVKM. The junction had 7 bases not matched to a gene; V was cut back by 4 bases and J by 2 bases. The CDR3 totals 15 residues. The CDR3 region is CASSSPGQEPYEQYF. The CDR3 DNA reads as TGTGCCAGCAGTTCCCCGGGACAGGAGCCCTACGAGCAGTACTTC.

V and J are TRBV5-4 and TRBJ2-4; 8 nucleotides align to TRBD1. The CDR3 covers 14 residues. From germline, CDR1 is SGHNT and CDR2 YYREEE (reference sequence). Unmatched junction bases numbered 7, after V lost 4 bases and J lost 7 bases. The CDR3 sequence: CASSTGQGGNIQYF. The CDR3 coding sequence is TGTGCCAGCAGCACCGGACAGGGCGGGAACATTCAGTACTTC.

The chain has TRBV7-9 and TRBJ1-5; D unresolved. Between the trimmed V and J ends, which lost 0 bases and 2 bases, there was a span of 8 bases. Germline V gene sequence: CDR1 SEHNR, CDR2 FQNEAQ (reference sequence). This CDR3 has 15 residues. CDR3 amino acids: CASSLALDGNQPQHF. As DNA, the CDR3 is TGTGCCAGCAGCTTAGCGCTCGACGGCAATCAGCCCCAGCATTTT.

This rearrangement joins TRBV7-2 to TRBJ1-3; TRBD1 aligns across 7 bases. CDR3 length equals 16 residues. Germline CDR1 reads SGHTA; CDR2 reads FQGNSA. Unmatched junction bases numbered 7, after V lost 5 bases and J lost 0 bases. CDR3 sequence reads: CASSQGVVYSGNTIYF. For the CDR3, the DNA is TGTGCCAGCAGCCAGGGGGTAGTCTACTCTGGAAACACCATATATTTT.

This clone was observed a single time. The CDR3 region is CAWSVRGLAEETQYF. The DNA for the CDR3 is TGTGCCTGGAGTGTCCGAGGACTAGCAGAAGAGACCCAGTACTTC. V and J are TRBV30 and TRBJ2-5; 8 bases are shared with TRBD2. Germline values: CDR1 GTSNPN, CDR2 SVGIG (reference sequence). With 0 bases clipped from V and 3 bases from J, the junction kept 6 bases outside the gene matches. The length of the CDR3 is 15 residues.

CDR3 DNA sequence: TGTGCCAGCAGTTGGAAGTTTCTCGTCGAGCAGTACTTC. Translated, it gives CASSWKFLVEQYF. The chain uses TRBV6-6 and TRBJ2-7, with D unclear. Germline V gene sequence: CDR1 MNHNY, CDR2 SVGAGI (reference sequence). V lost 4 bases to trimming and J lost 6 bases, with 13 bases between them. CDR3 length equals 13 residues.

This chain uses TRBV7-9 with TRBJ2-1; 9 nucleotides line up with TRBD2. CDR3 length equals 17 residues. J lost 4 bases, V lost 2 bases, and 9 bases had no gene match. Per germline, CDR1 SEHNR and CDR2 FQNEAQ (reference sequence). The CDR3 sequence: CASSLPRRLAVYNEQFF. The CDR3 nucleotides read TGTGCCAGCAGCTTACCCCGAAGACTAGCGGTATACAATGAGCAGTTCTTC.

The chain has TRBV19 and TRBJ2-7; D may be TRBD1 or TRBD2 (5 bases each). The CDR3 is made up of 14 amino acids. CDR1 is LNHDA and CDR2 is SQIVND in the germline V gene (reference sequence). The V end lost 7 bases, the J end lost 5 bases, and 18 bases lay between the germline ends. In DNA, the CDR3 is TGTGCCAGTAACCCTGCGGGCAGGGTCAACGAGCAGTACTTC. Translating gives CASNPAGRVNEQYF.

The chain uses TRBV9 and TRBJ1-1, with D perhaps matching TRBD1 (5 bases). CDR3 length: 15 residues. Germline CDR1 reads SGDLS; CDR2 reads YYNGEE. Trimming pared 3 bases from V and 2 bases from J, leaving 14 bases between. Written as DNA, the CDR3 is TGTGCCAGCAGCGGTGCCCTGGGGCTAAACACTGAAGCTTTCTTT. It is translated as CASSGALGLNTEAFF.